This passage covers 22 T cell receptor beta chains from one sample sequenced in a study of the immune and genomic landscape of osteosarcoma. Poor-prognosis osteosarcoma patients supplied post-treatment primary, local recurrence and metastasis tumor specimens. The repertoire was sequenced with immunoSEQ multiplex PCR; TCRdb's copy has only in-frame clones and lacks some. The sample lists around 6,800 clones, approximately 70% occurring once. The sample consisted of osteosarcoma tumor tissue from the lung. These receptors were taken from a human donor with osteosarcoma.

V is TRBV10-1 and J is TRBJ2-5; D possibly uses TRBD1 or TRBD2 (5 bases each). The V end lost 4 bases, the J end lost 4 bases, and 10 bases lay between the germline ends. CDR3 length equals 13 residues. Germline CDR1 reads WNHNN; CDR2 reads SYGVQD (reference sequence). The CDR3 DNA sequence: TGCGCCAGCAGTGTGGGGGTCGGAGAGACCCAGTACTTC. Translation gives CASSVGVGETQYF.

The chain employs TRBV6-5 and TRBJ2-7; D is ambiguous. Germline CDR1 and CDR2: MNHEY and SVGAGI. The V end was cut by 5 bases, the J end by 7 bases, with 12 bases between. The CDR3 contains 12 residues. The CDR3 spells CASSPSAREQYF. DNA of the CDR3: TGTGCCAGCAGTCCCTCCGCCCGGGAGCAGTACTTC.

The table lists this clone with a count of one. The chain couples TRBV28 to TRBJ1-5; TRBD1 might be the D (6 bases). Germline values: CDR1 MDHEN, CDR2 SYDVKM. V gave up 8 bases and J gave up 3 bases, with 14 bases separating them. This CDR3 contains 14 residues. CDR3 loop: CASVRGWDNQPQHF. DNA for the CDR3: TGTGCCAGCGTCAGGGGATGGGACAATCAGCCCCAGCATTTT. Full variable domain (missing parts from reference TRBV28 and TRBJ1-5): DVKVTQSSRYLVKRTGEKVFLECVQDMDHENMFWYRQDPGLGLRLIYFSYDVKMKEKGDIPEGYSVSREKKERFSLILESASTNQTSMYLCASVRGWDNQPQHFGDGTRLSIL.

The chain joins TRBV11-2 to TRBJ1-2, with 11 bases matching TRBD1. Germline trimming cut 1 base from V and 4 bases from J; bases unmatched to any gene: 8. The germline CDR1 and CDR2 sequences are SGHAT and FQNNGV. The CDR3 extends over 17 amino acids. This CDR3 reads CASSLGTGGSHSYGYTF. CDR3 nucleotide sequence: TGTGCCAGCAGCTTAGGGACAGGGGGCTCCCACAGCTATGGCTACACCTTC.

The rearrangement links TRBV11-2 to TRBJ2-7; weak D call: TRBD2 (6 bases). V was pared by 7 bases and J by 6 bases, with 13 bases between. Germline V gene sequence: CDR1 SGHAT, CDR2 FQNNGV. The CDR3 has 12 residues. The DNA for the CDR3 is TGTGCCAGCACCCAAGGAGGGTTCGAGCAGTACTTC. Amino acid sequence: CASTQGGFEQYF.

The genes are TRBV7-9 and TRBJ2-3; 9 bases map to TRBD2. The CDR3 consists of 18 residues. The V and J ends lost 2 bases and 1 base, in that order; junction bases with no gene match: 10. In germline, CDR1 is SEHNR, CDR2 FQNEAQ (reference sequence). CDR3 residues: CASSLNLAGLRGTDTQYF. Written as DNA, the CDR3 is TGTGCCAGCAGCTTAAACCTAGCGGGATTGAGGGGCACAGATACGCAGTATTTT.

The chain joins TRBV13 to TRBJ2-1, with D possibly matching TRBD2 (5 bases). V was pared by 7 bases and J by 6 bases, with 16 bases between. The germline V gene has CDR1 PRHDT and CDR2 FYEKMQ (reference sequence). The CDR3 totals 14 residues. The CDR3: CASTREGPGNEQFF. CDR3 nucleotide sequence: TGTGCCAGCACCAGAGAGGGCCCAGGCAATGAGCAGTTCTTC.

This clone showed up just a few times. The chain couples TRBV6-5 to TRBJ1-5, with a possible D match to TRBD1 (6 bases). V lost 7 bases and J 6 bases, leaving 13 bases between the germline ends. CDR3 length: 13 amino acids. The germline CDR1 and CDR2 sequences are MNHEY and SVGAGI. CDR3: CASNRDFGQPQHF. The CDR3 DNA sequence: TGTGCCAGCAACAGGGATTTTGGTCAGCCCCAGCATTTT.

V and J are TRBV6-6 and TRBJ2-7, with 8 bases matching TRBD1. CDR1 is MNHNY and CDR2 is SVGAGI in the germline V gene (reference sequence). J was trimmed by 3 bases and V by 2 bases; bases with no gene match: 6. The CDR3 totals 15 residues. The CDR3 reads CASSYRTGNSYEQYF. For the CDR3, the DNA is TGTGCCAGCAGTTACCGGACAGGGAATAGCTACGAGCAGTACTTC.

The chain has TRBV7-2 and TRBJ1-2; 10 nucleotides match TRBD1. Germline values: CDR1 SGHTA, CDR2 FQGNSA. This CDR3 is 15 amino acids long. The V and J ends lost 5 bases and 7 bases, in that order; junction bases with no gene match: 10. CDR3 DNA: TGTGCCAGCAGCGACTATCTGTGGGACAGGGGTGGCTACACCTTC. This gives the protein CASSDYLWDRGGYTF. The full variable domain, with the rest looked up from reference TRBV7-2 and TRBJ1-2, is GAGVSQSPSNKVTEKGKDVELRCDPISGHTALYWYRQSLGQGLEFLIYFQGNSAPDKSGLPSDRFSAERTGGSVSTLTIQRTQQEDSAVYLCASSDYLWDRGGYTFGSGTRLTVV.

V is TRBV7-3 and J is TRBJ1-6; D remains unclear. Per germline, CDR1 SGHTA and CDR2 FQGTGA. Deletions cut 4 bases from V and 7 bases from J, with 14 bases between. The CDR3 loop spans 15 amino acids. CDR3 sequence reads: CASSSGSYENSPLHF. CDR3 sequence (DNA): TGTGCCAGCAGCTCGGGATCCTATGAGAATTCACCCCTCCACTTT.

This chain connects TRBV11-2 to TRBJ2-7, with 8 bases matching TRBD2. Germline loops: CDR1 SGHAT, CDR2 FQNNGV. V trimming: 6 bases; J trimming: 2 bases; junction bases outside the gene matches: 6. This CDR3 has 14 amino acids. CDR3 bases: TGTGCCAGCAGACCGACTAGCGAAACCTACGAGCAGTACTTC. Residues: CASRPTSETYEQYF. Supplemented by reference TRBV11-2 and TRBJ2-7, the full variable domain reads EAGVAQSPRYKIIEKRQSVAFWCNPISGHATLYWYQQILGQGPKLLIQFQNNGVVDDSQLPKDRFSAERLKGVDSTLKIQPAKLEDSAVYLCASRPTSETYEQYFGPGTRLTVT.

The chain recombines TRBV5-1 with TRBJ1-1, with TRBD1 identical over 8 bases. CDR3 length: 15 amino acids. Trimming cost V 5 bases and J 4 bases; bases outside gene matches: 10. CDR1 is SGHRS and CDR2 is YFSETQ in the germline V gene. CDR3 coding DNA: TGCGCCAGCAGTATACAGGGGGAGGTTGGCACTGAAGCTTTCTTT. Translation: CASSIQGEVGTEAFF.

V usage is TRBV28 and J usage is TRBJ2-2; no clear D gene. The CDR3 consists of 14 residues. Trimming took 11 bases from V and 0 from J, leaving 13 bases between them. Germline V gene sequence: CDR1 MDHEN, CDR2 SYDVKM. The CDR3 loop reads CAVGSIANTGELFF. CDR3 sequence (DNA): TGTGCCGTGGGCTCCATAGCGAACACCGGGGAGCTGTTTTTT.

The table lists this clone with a few counts. The CDR3 DNA sequence: TGTGCCAGCAGAATATCGGGGGATACGCAGTATTTT. It codes for CASRISGDTQYF. This chain links TRBV2 with TRBJ2-3, with D perhaps matching TRBD2 (5 bases). Trimming cost V 6 bases and J 6 bases, with 10 bases left between them. Germline assignment: CDR1 SNHLY and CDR2 FYNNEI. This CDR3 contains 12 residues.

The rearrangement joins TRBV29-1 to TRBJ2-2; unclear D gene. The CDR3 consists of 11 residues. Germline V gene lookup returns CDR1 SQVTM and CDR2 ANQGSEA. V lost 5 bases and J lost 5, with 6 bases in between. The CDR3 loop reads CSVSDTGELFF. The CDR3 DNA reads TGCAGCGTTTCGGATACCGGGGAGCTGTTTTTT.

The chain joins TRBV28 to TRBJ1-5; the D gene is possibly TRBD1 (5 bases). The CDR3 covers 15 residues. V was pared by 2 bases and J by 11 bases, with 19 bases between. CDR1 MDHEN and CDR2 SYDVKM come from the germline V gene. The CDR3 DNA reads as TGTGCCAGCAGTTTAACAGCAGGGCCCCCGGGCGCCCAGCATTTT. Its translation is CASSLTAGPPGAQHF.

The rearrangement links TRBV6-1 to TRBJ2-4; 8 nucleotides match TRBD1. The CDR3 spans 15 residues. V was clipped by 4 bases and J by 2 bases; unmatched bases: 4. Germline lookup yields CDR1 MNHNS and CDR2 SASEGT. The CDR3 region has the DNA TGTGCCAGCAGTGGACAGGGGTCGACCAAAAACATTCAGTACTTC. Its translation: CASSGQGSTKNIQYF.

Here the CDR3 reads CASRDDTGELFF. CDR3 nucleotides: TGTGCCAGCAGGGACGACACCGGGGAGCTGTTTTTT. V usage is TRBV9 and J usage is TRBJ2-2; D remains unclear. V lost 5 bases, J lost 3 bases, and 5 bases lay in between. The CDR3 totals 12 residues. Per the germline V gene, CDR1 is SGDLS and CDR2 is YYNGEE.

This clone came up a few times. The chain uses TRBV7-3 and TRBJ1-1; TRBD1 matches 8 bases. Germline CDR1 is SGHTA and CDR2 is FQGTGA. The V gene end was trimmed by 5 bases and the J gene end by 5 bases; junction bases not matched to a gene: 7. CDR3 length: 14 amino acids. CDR3 residues: CASSPGGRKTEAFF. The CDR3 coding sequence is TGTGCCAGCAGCCCAGGGGGCAGAAAGACTGAAGCTTTCTTT.

The rearrangement uses TRBV4-1 and TRBJ2-2; no definite D call. The ends were cut back, 3 bases at V and 8 bases at J, with 22 bases in the middle. The CDR3 totals 17 residues. Germline CDR1 MGHRA, CDR2 YSYEKL. This CDR3 is CASSQVDLGFTIGELFF. For the CDR3, the DNA is TGCGCCAGCAGCCAGGTTGACCTGGGATTTACTATTGGGGAGCTGTTTTTT.

The chain combines TRBV6-1 with TRBJ2-1; TRBD2 matches at 8 bases. The CDR3 is made up of 15 amino acids. From germline, CDR1 is MNHNS and CDR2 SASEGT. V shed 6 bases, J shed 1 base, and the junction held 5 bases outside the gene matches. The CDR3 is CASRPPGGSYNEQFF. For the CDR3, the DNA is TGTGCCAGCAGGCCTCCGGGGGGGTCCTACAATGAGCAGTTCTTC.